The entry below describes one T cell receptor (beta chain). Its target is unknown. Germline lookup yields CDR1 LGHNA and CDR2 YSLEER. The length of the CDR3 is 16 residues. V lost 1 base and J lost 2; bases outside the gene matches: 3. This entry belongs to a study of identical twins. Points from the study as a whole: Potential partial confounding of zero-insertion analyses by invariant MAIT and iNKT cells was noted. High-abundance cord blood beta clonotypes had fewer insertions; memory repertoires showed none.

MiXCR, applied by TCRdb to the 5' RACE reads, yields one record per CDR3 protein. Of around 240,000 distinct CDR3 sequences in the sample, roughly a tenth were seen once. The sequencing sample was made of memory T cells sorted from blood. This clonotype originated in a man aged 45-65 years in good health. This rearrangement joins TRBV4-3 to TRBJ1-3, with 9 bases fitting TRBD1. For the CDR3, the DNA is TGCGCCAGCAGCCAAGGAGGGACAGGGACTGGAAACACCATATATTTT. It encodes CASSQGGTGTGNTIYF.